This passage covers 3 T cell receptor beta chains from one sample sequenced in a study of blood T cell repertoires in COVID-19. Only in-frame clones appear in the TCRdb table, and some are missing; sequencing was by immunoSEQ multiplex PCR. The profile shows roughly 200,000 clones, over 70% of them singletons. The specimen sequenced was peripheral blood. The receptor set was obtained from a man in his 60s with acute or convalescent COVID-19.

The chain uses TRBV5-1 and TRBJ2-1; 14 bases line up with TRBD2. The CDR3 sequence is 16 residues long. From germline, CDR1 is SGHRS and CDR2 YFSETQ. J was trimmed by 2 bases and V by 7 bases; bases with no gene match: 5. For the CDR3, the DNA is TGCGCCAGCCCGACTAGCGGGGGGGGAACCTACAATGAGCAGTTCTTC. Translated: CASPTSGGGTYNEQFF.

The chain has TRBV30 and TRBJ1-1; TRBD1 matches 7 bases. CDR3 length equals 13 residues. CDR1 and CDR2 (germline): GTSNPN, SVGIG (reference sequence). With 2 bases clipped from V and 4 bases from J, the junction kept 4 bases outside the gene matches. Here the CDR3 reads CAWSLPGGTEAFF. CDR3 sequence (DNA): TGTGCCTGGAGTCTCCCAGGGGGCACTGAAGCTTTCTTT.

This chain links TRBV4-2 with TRBJ1-4; 10 nucleotides line up with TRBD1. The V segment lost 4 bases and the J segment 8 bases; nucleotides outside the gene matches: 10. Germline CDR1 is LGHNA and CDR2 is YNFKEQ. The CDR3 sequence is 16 residues long. CDR3: CASSRLPGQGLEKLFF. For the CDR3, the DNA is TGTGCCAGCAGCCGACTTCCGGGACAGGGGTTGGAAAAACTGTTTTTT.